These 6 T cell receptor beta chains were all obtained from the same sample, sequenced in a study of cytomegalovirus exposure and HLA in healthy donors. The primer mix had 60 Vbeta and 13 Jbeta primers. Produced via immunoSEQ multiplex PCR; TCRdb's table is partial and in-frame only. Of 150,000 to 200,000 clones in the sample, about four fifths were seen once. Sequences were obtained from PBMCs. These receptors were collected from a woman aged 45 to 65 in good health and CMV-seronegative.

The rearrangement links TRBV5-4 to TRBJ1-4; 7 positions match TRBD1. CDR3 length: 15 residues. V lost 0 bases, J lost 7 bases, and 6 bases stayed unmatched. Germline-derived CDR1 and CDR2 are SGHNT and YYREEE (reference sequence). The chain's CDR3 is CASSLEGARAEKLFF. CDR3 nucleotide sequence: TGTGCCAGCAGCTTGGAGGGGGCACGAGCTGAAAAACTGTTTTTT.

The chain couples TRBV10-3 to TRBJ2-7; the match to TRBD1 covers 11 bases. V lost 6 bases to trimming and J lost 6 bases; unmatched junction nucleotides: 7. Germline CDR1 ENHRY, CDR2 SYGVKD. CDR3 size: 14 residues. As DNA, the CDR3 is TGTGCCATCAGGCCGGACAGGGGGCTCGGCGAGCAGTACTTC. It translates to CAIRPDRGLGEQYF.

This clone has more than one count but fewer than ten. The chain recombines TRBV30 with TRBJ1-1, with 9 bases identical to TRBD1. CDR3 size: 13 residues. Germline V gene sequence: CDR1 GTSNPN, CDR2 SVGIG (reference sequence). J was trimmed by 5 bases and V by 1 base; bases with no gene match: 2. The CDR3 is CAWSGTGVTEAFF. The CDR3 DNA reads TGTGCCTGGAGTGGGACAGGGGTTACTGAAGCTTTCTTT.

The rearrangement links TRBV6-5 to TRBJ2-7, with 8 nucleotides matching TRBD1. The CDR3 spans 15 residues. The V segment lost 7 bases and the J segment 1 base; nucleotides outside the gene matches: 9. Germline V gene data show CDR1 as MNHEY and CDR2 as SVGAGI. In nucleotides, the CDR3 is TGTGCCAGCAAGAGGAACAGGGGGATATCCTACGAGCAGTACTTC. This gives the protein CASKRNRGISYEQYF.

The CDR3 reads CASSLEQDQPQHF. In DNA, the CDR3 is TGCGCCAGCAGCCTCGAACAGGATCAGCCCCAGCATTTT. The V and J genes are TRBV5-1 and TRBJ1-5, with D perhaps matching TRBD1 (5 bases). Germline CDR1 SGHRS, CDR2 YFSETQ. The length of the CDR3 is 13 residues. V was pared by 4 bases and J by 5 bases, with 10 bases between. Supplemented by reference TRBV5-1 and TRBJ1-5, the full variable domain reads KAGVTQTPRYLIKTRGQQVTLSCSPISGHRSVSWYQQTPGQGLQFLFEYFSETQRNKGNFPGRFSGRQFSNSRSEMNVSTLELGDSALYLCASSLEQDQPQHFGDGTRLSIL.

The chain uses TRBV7-2 and TRBJ2-5, with 10 bases lining up with TRBD2. Germline V CDR1 and CDR2: SGHTA, FQGNSA. The CDR3 consists of 18 residues. V lost 3 bases, J lost 6 bases, and 16 bases stayed unmatched. CDR3 loop: CASSFRASGGSRGKTQYF. Here the CDR3 DNA reads TGTGCCAGCAGCTTTCGGGCTAGCGGGGGTTCGAGGGGGAAGACCCAGTACTTC.